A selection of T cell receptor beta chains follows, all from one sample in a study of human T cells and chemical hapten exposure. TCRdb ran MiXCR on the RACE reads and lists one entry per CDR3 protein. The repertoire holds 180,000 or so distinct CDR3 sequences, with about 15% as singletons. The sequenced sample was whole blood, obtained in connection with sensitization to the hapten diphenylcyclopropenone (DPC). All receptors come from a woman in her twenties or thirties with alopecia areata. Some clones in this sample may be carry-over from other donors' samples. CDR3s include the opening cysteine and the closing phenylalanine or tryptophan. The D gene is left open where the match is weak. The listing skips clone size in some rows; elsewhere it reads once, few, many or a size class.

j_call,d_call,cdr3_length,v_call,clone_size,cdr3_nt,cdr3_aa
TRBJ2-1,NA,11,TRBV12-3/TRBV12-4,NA,TGTGCCAGCAGTTCTGGGTTGGAGCAGTTCTTC,CASSSGLEQFF
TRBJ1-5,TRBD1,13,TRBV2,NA,TGTGCCAGCATAGGGACAGGCAATCAGCCCCAGCATTTT,CASIGTGNQPQHF
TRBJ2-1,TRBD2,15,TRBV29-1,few,TGCAGCGTTGACGGCGGGAGATGGGGTTCAAATGAGCAGTTCTTC,CSVDGGRWGSNEQFF
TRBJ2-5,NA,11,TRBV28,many,TGTGCCAGCAGCTTAGCTGAGACCCAGTACTTC,CASSLAETQYF
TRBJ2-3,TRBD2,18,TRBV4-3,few,TGCGCCAGCAGCCAAGAAGCTAGCGGGGGGTATAGCACAGATACGCAGTATTTT,CASSQEASGGYSTDTQYF
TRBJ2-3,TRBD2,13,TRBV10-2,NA,TGCGCCAGCGTACTAGCGGGGGTAGATACGCAGTATTTT,CASVLAGVDTQYF
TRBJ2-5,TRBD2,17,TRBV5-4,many,TGTGCCAGCAGCTTGGTACGGACTAGCGGACCGCAAGAGACCCAGTACTTC,CASSLVRTSGPQETQYF
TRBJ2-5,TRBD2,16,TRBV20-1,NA,TGCAGTGCTAGAGCCCCGAGACTAGCGTTAAAAGAGACCCAGTACTTC,CSARAPRLALKETQYF
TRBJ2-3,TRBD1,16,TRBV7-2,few,TGTGCCAGCAGACGACCGGGACAGGGGGCCGCAGATACGCAGTATTTT,CASRRPGQGAADTQYF
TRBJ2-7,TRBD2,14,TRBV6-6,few,TGTGCCAGCAGCTCCGGGATCGGGGGGGATGAGCAGTACTTC,CASSSGIGGDEQYF
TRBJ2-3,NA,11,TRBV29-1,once,TGCAGCGTTGAAGGAACAGATACGCAGTATTTT,CSVEGTDTQYF
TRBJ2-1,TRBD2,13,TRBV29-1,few,TGCAGCGGGAACCGGGACTATGACAATGAGCAGTTCTTC,CSGNRDYDNEQFF
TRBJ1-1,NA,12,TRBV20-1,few,TGCAGTGCTAGGGTGGGTTCCACTGAAGCTTTCTTT,CSARVGSTEAFF
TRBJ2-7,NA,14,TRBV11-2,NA,TGTGCCAGCAGCTTAGTTCGGCGACCCTACGAGCAGTACTTC,CASSLVRRPYEQYF
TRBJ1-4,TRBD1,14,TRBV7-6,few,TGTGCCAGCAGCTTGGGGGGACAGTACGAAAAACTGTTTTTT,CASSLGGQYEKLFF
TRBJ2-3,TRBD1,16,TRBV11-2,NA,TGTGCCAGCGGACTTAAGCGGGGGGACAGGGGGGATACGCAGTATTTT,CASGLKRGDRGDTQYF
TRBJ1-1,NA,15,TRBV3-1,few,TGTGCCAGCAGCCAACTAAGGACACGAGGTGCTGAAGCTTTCTTT,CASSQLRTRGAEAFF
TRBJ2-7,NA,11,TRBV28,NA,TGTGCCATCGCGAGGACCTACGAGCAGTACTTC,CAIARTYEQYF
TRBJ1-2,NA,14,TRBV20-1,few,TGCAGTGCTATCCCCGGGACCAGCACCTCAGGCTACACCTTC,CSAIPGTSTSGYTF
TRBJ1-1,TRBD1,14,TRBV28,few,TGTGCCAGCAGCTTCCACAGGGGGAACACTGAAGCTTTCTTT,CASSFHRGNTEAFF
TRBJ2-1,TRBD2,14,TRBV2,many,TGTGCCAGCACCCCGTTGCGGGGGGGCTATGAGCAGTTCTTC,CASTPLRGGYEQFF
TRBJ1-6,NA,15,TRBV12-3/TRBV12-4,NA,TGTGCCAGCAGCCCGTTAAACGGCCCGGCTTCACCCCTCCACTTT,CASSPLNGPASPLHF
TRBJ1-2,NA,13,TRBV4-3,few,TGCGCCAGCAGCTGGCTGTTATCTGACATGCACACCTTC,CASSWLLSDMHTF
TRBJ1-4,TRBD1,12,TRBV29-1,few,TGCAGCGTCTCAGGGGGAGATGAAAAACTGTTTTTT,CSVSGGDEKLFF
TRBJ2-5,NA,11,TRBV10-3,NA,TGTGCCATCAGGCCTCAAGAGACCCAGTACTTC,CAIRPQETQYF
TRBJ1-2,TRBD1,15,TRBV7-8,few,TGTGCCAGCAGCTCCGCAGGACAGGGGTACTATGGCTACACCTTC,CASSSAGQGYYGYTF
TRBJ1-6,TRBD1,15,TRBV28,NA,TGTGCCAGCAGTTCTTCAGGGGGCGAAGGATCACCCCTCCACTTT,CASSSSGGEGSPLHF
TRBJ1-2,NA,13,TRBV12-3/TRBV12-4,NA,TGTGCCAGCAGTTTGAGGACAATTCGTGGCTACACCTTC,CASSLRTIRGYTF